This T cell receptor beta chain derives from a study of OX40 agonist ivuxolimab in advanced cancers. Study-level information: There were three patients with partial responses, one having hepatocellular carcinoma and two cutaneous melanoma.

The table lists this clone with a count of one. The ends were cut back, 0 bases at V and 2 bases at J, with 5 bases in the middle. The CDR3 loop spans 13 amino acids. CDR1 is SGHRS, CDR2 YFSETQ, per germline. The repertoire was sequenced with immunoSEQ multiplex PCR; TCRdb's copy has only in-frame clones and lacks some. The data show some 98,000 clones, 93% seen once. The source is an adult with an advanced solid tumor such as melanoma, head and neck, liver or kidney cancer. This chain joins TRBV5-1 and TRBJ2-5; D remains ambiguous. Sequencing used CD4+ or CD8+ T cells sorted from blood, obtained in a trial of the OX40 agonist ivuxolimab. Here the CDR3 reads CASSLAHQETQYF. The CDR3 coding sequence is TGCGCCAGCAGCTTGGCCCATCAAGAGACCCAGTACTTC.